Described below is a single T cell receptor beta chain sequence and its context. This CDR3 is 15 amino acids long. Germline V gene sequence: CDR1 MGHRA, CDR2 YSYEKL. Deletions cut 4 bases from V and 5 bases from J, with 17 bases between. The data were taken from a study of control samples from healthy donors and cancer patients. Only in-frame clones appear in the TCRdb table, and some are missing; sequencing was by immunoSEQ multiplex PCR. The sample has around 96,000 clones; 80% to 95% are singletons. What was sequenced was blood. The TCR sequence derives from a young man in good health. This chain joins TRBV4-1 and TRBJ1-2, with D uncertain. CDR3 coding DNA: TGCGCCAGCAGCCCAGCCCTGGAGGGTAGGTATGGCTACACCTTC. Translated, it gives CASSPALEGRYGYTF.